The 25 T cell receptor beta chains listed next were all sequenced from one sample in a study of regulatory T cells in long-lasting Graves disease. Time point reported: newly diagnosed GD, antithyroid drugs for less than 3 months. After RNA was extracted from PBMCs, the TCR library was made from it. Relying on iRepertoire HTBI primers and Arm-PCR of CDR3 regions, the team built TCR beta libraries. TCRdb reprocessed the multiplex PCR reads via MiXCR and lists one record per CDR3 protein. The table has around 460,000 distinct CDR3 sequences, around 15% seen once; the top ten hold around a sixth. In addition, the sample was reused for a study of T cells in Graves' hyperthyroidism and ophthalmopathy.

The specimen was peripheral blood mononuclear cells (PBMCs), collected at new diagnosis, from a patient treated with antithyroid drugs. These TCRs come from a woman aged 50 to 60 with Graves disease.

This clonotype showed up just a few times. The rearrangement links TRBV20-1 to TRBJ2-5; 9 bases are a match to TRBD2. The germline V gene encodes CDR1 DFQATT and CDR2 SNEGSKA (reference sequence). V shed 6 bases and J 4 bases; nucleotides not matched to a gene: 12. The CDR3 totals 15 residues. In nucleotides, the CDR3 is TGCAGTGCCGACGGGACTAGCCGCGATTTAGAGACCCAGTACTTC. Its translation is CSADGTSRDLETQYF.

In its sample, this clonotype was seen a few times. The chain links TRBV27 to TRBJ2-7; 7 bases agree with TRBD1. Germline V lookup: CDR1 MNHEY, CDR2 SMNVEV (reference sequence). The CDR3 has 13 amino acids. V shed 3 bases, J shed 9 bases, and the junction held 8 bases outside the gene matches. CDR3 bases: TGTGCCAGCAGTTTTTTTAGGGGGCCGGTGCAGTACTTC. It translates to CASSFFRGPVQYF.

This clonotype has ten or more counts. This chain uses TRBV5-6 with TRBJ2-7; 9 bases map to TRBD1. Germline V lookup: CDR1 SGHDT, CDR2 YYEEEE. The J segment lost 3 bases and the V segment lost 2 bases, leaving 9 bases of the junction unmatched. This CDR3 is built from 16 residues. DNA of the CDR3: TGTGCCAGCAGCTTCGTCGGCGGGACAGGGATCTACGAGCAGTACTTC. Its translation is CASSFVGGTGIYEQYF.

This clonotype came up many times. This chain joins TRBV30 and TRBJ2-2; 10 bases match TRBD1. CDR3 length: 14 amino acids. Trimming took 5 bases from V and 7 from J; bases not matched to a gene: 7. CDR1 is GTSNPN, CDR2 SVGIG, per germline (reference sequence). In nucleotides, the CDR3 is TGTGCCTGGGGACCCGGGACAGGGGTCGGGGAGCTGTTTTTT. It specifies CAWGPGTGVGELFF.

This clonotype was observed many times. The chain combines TRBV5-5 with TRBJ2-1; 7 bases are shared with TRBD1. The closer fit of TRBJ2-5 to the DNA end suggests the J call may be wrong. The germline V gene encodes CDR1 SGHKS and CDR2 YYEKEE (reference sequence). The CDR3 covers 18 residues. In DNA, the CDR3 is TGTGCCAGCAGCCATCACCCCGGGTCAGGGGACAGAGAAGAGACCCAGTACTTC. Residues: CASSHHPGSGDREETQYF.

Only a few counts were recorded for this clonotype. The rearrangement uses TRBV5-1 and TRBJ2-7; a possible D gene is TRBD2 (6 bases). The CDR3 extends over 14 amino acids. Per the germline V gene, CDR1 is SGHRS and CDR2 is YFSETQ. Trimming cost V 3 bases and J 1 base, with 11 bases left between them. In nucleotides, the CDR3 is TGCGCCAGCAGCTACCCGGGAGTTTCCTACGAGCAGTACTTC. Its protein is CASSYPGVSYEQYF. The complete variable domain, with remaining parts taken from reference TRBV5-1 and TRBJ2-7, reads KAGVTQTPRYLIKTRGQQVTLSCSPISGHRSVSWYQQTPGQGLQFLFEYFSETQRNKGNFPGRFSGRQFSNSRSEMNVSTLELGDSALYLCASSYPGVSYEQYFGPGTRLTVT.

This clonotype came up many times. DNA for the CDR3: TGTGCCAGCAGAGAGGACGGAACCAACACTGAAGCTTTCTTT. As protein: CASREDGTNTEAFF. The chain is built from TRBV2 and TRBJ1-1; D call uncertain. V gave up 6 bases and J gave up 2 bases, with 13 bases separating them. Germline CDR1 is SNHLY and CDR2 is FYNNEI. The CDR3 is made up of 14 amino acids.

The chain has TRBV5-4 and TRBJ1-1, with TRBD1 identical over 7 bases. CDR3 length: 14 residues. CDR1 and CDR2 from the germline V gene are SGHNT and YYREEE (reference sequence). V lost 5 bases to trimming and J lost 1 base; unmatched junction nucleotides: 5. The CDR3 loop reads CASRPGGTNTEAFF. CDR3 DNA: TGTGCCAGCAGGCCAGGGGGGACGAACACTGAAGCTTTCTTT.

This clonotype was seen more than once but under ten times. The rearrangement links TRBV29-1 to TRBJ2-7, with TRBD2 matching 7 bases. The CDR3 totals 12 residues. The germline CDR1 and CDR2 sequences are SQVTM and ANQGSEA. V dropped 4 bases and J dropped 1; count of bases not matched to a gene: 1. The CDR3 DNA sequence: TGCAGCGTTGTACTAGCGTCCTACGAGCAGTACTTC. It is translated as CSVVLASYEQYF.

The chain couples TRBV4-1 to TRBJ1-2; D remains ambiguous. Per the germline V gene, CDR1 is MGHRA and CDR2 is YSYEKL. There are 14 residues in the CDR3. Trimming removed 3 bases at V and 4 bases at J, with 12 bases between. Written as DNA, the CDR3 is TGCGCCAGCAGCCAGGAGGACGGTCCCTATGGCTACACCTTC. Its protein product is CASSQEDGPYGYTF.

CDR3 region: CASSINGRNFIAKNIQYF. The CDR3 DNA reads TGTGCCAGTAGTATAAACGGGAGAAACTTCATAGCCAAAAACATTCAGTACTTC. The chain is built from TRBV19 and TRBJ2-4; a weak D match, TRBD2 (6 bases). There are 18 residues in the CDR3. The germline CDR1 and CDR2 sequences are LNHDA and SQIVND (reference sequence). V lost 2 bases and J 0 bases, leaving 17 bases between the germline ends. Combining the CDR3 with reference TRBV19 and TRBJ2-4 gives the whole variable domain DGGITQSPKYLFRKEGQNVTLSCEQNLNHDAMYWYRQDPGQGLRLIYYSQIVNDFQKGDIAEGYSVSREKKESFPLTVTSAQKNPTAFYLCASSINGRNFIAKNIQYFGAGTRLSVL.

In this sample, this clonotype turned up many times. The chain employs TRBV20-1 and TRBJ2-1; 9 bases agree with TRBD1. J lost 5 bases, V lost 0 bases, and 5 bases had no gene match. The CDR3 sequence is 15 residues long. Germline V CDR1 and CDR2: DFQATT, SNEGSKA (reference sequence). CDR3 bases: TGCAGTGCTAGAGATTGGGGGACAGGGCACAATGAGCAGTTCTTC. It encodes CSARDWGTGHNEQFF.

This clonotype has ten or more counts. The chain is built from TRBV9 and TRBJ1-5; D may be TRBD1 (5 bases). Germline assignment: CDR1 SGDLS and CDR2 YYNGEE. CDR3 size: 16 residues. Between the trimmed V and J ends, which lost 3 bases and 3 bases, there was a span of 16 bases. The CDR3 loop reads CASSEGKDGANQPQHF. The CDR3, as DNA: TGTGCCAGCAGCGAGGGGAAGGACGGAGCCAATCAGCCCCAGCATTTT. Looking up the rest from reference TRBV9 and TRBJ1-5 gives the full variable domain: DSGVTQTPKHLITATGQRVTLRCSPRSGDLSVYWYQQSLDQGLQFLIQYYNGEERAKGNILERFSAQQFPDLHSELNLSSLELGDSALYFCASSEGKDGANQPQHFGDGTRLSIL.

This clonotype was found many times. The chain recombines TRBV20-1 with TRBJ2-5; the D is unclear. Trimming took off 2 bases at V and 1 base at J, with 8 bases between the two ends. The CDR3 is 13 residues long. Germline lookup yields CDR1 DFQATT and CDR2 SNEGSKA (reference sequence). The chain's CDR3 is CSARQGFQETQYF. Written as DNA, the CDR3 is TGCAGTGCTAGACAAGGATTCCAAGAGACCCAGTACTTC.

The rearrangement joins TRBV19 to TRBJ2-4, with TRBD2 matching over 12 bases. The trim removed 3 bases at V and 2 bases at J, leaving 8 bases unmatched. The length of the CDR3 is 18 residues. Germline V gives CDR1 LNHDA, CDR2 SQIVND (reference sequence). CDR3: CASSIAASGRATKNIQYF. CDR3 in DNA: TGTGCCAGTAGTATTGCGGCTAGCGGGAGGGCAACCAAAAACATTCAGTACTTC.

This clonotype was counted many times. J is TRBJ2-1 and V is TRBV7-8; 9 bases align to TRBD1. The germline CDR1 and CDR2 sequences are SGHVS and FQNEAQ. J was trimmed by 7 bases and V by 6 bases; bases with no gene match: 10. The CDR3 loop spans 15 amino acids. CDR3: CASRPGTGSGNEQFF. CDR3 sequence (DNA): TGTGCCAGCAGACCCGGGACAGGGTCGGGAAATGAGCAGTTCTTC. The variable domain in full, with the rest retrieved from reference TRBV7-8 and TRBJ2-1, is GAGVSQSPRYKVAKRGQDVALRCDPISGHVSLFWYQQALGQGPEFLTYFQNEAQLDKSGLPSDRFFAERPEGSVSTLKIQRTQQEDSAVYLCASRPGTGSGNEQFFGPGTRLTVL.

This clonotype showed up just a few times. The rearrangement uses TRBV28 and TRBJ2-2; 12 bases map to TRBD2. Germline loops: CDR1 MDHEN, CDR2 SYDVKM. The CDR3 has 17 residues. V was clipped by 6 bases and J by 6 bases; unmatched bases: 11. The CDR3 here is CASSSWTSGILPGELFF. The CDR3 region has the DNA TGTGCCAGCAGCTCCTGGACTAGCGGGATATTACCCGGGGAGCTGTTTTTT. Full variable domain (outside the CDR3, taken from reference TRBV28 and TRBJ2-2): DVKVTQSSRYLVKRTGEKVFLECVQDMDHENMFWYRQDPGLGLRLIYFSYDVKMKEKGDIPEGYSVSREKKERFSLILESASTNQTSMYLCASSSWTSGILPGELFFGEGSRLTVL.

In its sample, this clonotype was seen many times. The chain employs TRBV7-2 and TRBJ2-7, with 8 nucleotides matching TRBD1. J lost 0 bases, V lost 7 bases, and 8 bases had no gene match. CDR3 length: 15 amino acids. CDR1 is SGHTA and CDR2 is FQGNSA in the germline V gene. CDR3 loop: CASTLSGTGSYEQYF. In nucleotides, the CDR3 is TGTGCCAGCACCCTATCCGGGACAGGCTCCTACGAGCAGTACTTC.

This clonotype was counted a few times. The chain joins TRBV7-2 to TRBJ2-7; no firm D call. Between the trimmed V and J ends, which lost 5 bases and 0 bases, there was a span of 11 bases. Per germline, CDR1 SGHTA and CDR2 FQGNSA. This CDR3 is 14 amino acids long. CDR3 bases: TGTGCCAGCAGCCCCATAGGGCCCTCCTACGAGCAGTACTTC. Protein product: CASSPIGPSYEQYF.

To note about this clonotype: The likely explanation is a read error, given a far larger clone one base away. This chain connects TRBV3-1 to TRBJ2-3; the match to TRBD2 covers 7 bases. Germline CDR1 and CDR2: LGHDT and YNNKEL (reference sequence). The V gene end was trimmed by 5 bases and the J gene end by 2 bases; junction bases not matched to a gene: 7. CDR3 length: 15 amino acids. The CDR3, as DNA: TGTGCCAGCAGCGCCCCCGGGACTAACACAGATACGCAGTATTTT. Translating gives CASSAPGTNTDTQYF.

The rearrangement joins TRBV28 to TRBJ2-7; D call uncertain. Germline CDR1 is MDHEN and CDR2 is SYDVKM. The CDR3 has 15 amino acids. Trimming cost V 7 bases and J 5 bases, with 21 bases left between them. The CDR3 is CASTPSPPRGNEQYF. The CDR3 bases are TGTGCCAGCACTCCAAGTCCACCCCGCGGAAACGAGCAGTACTTC. Filled out from reference TRBV28 and TRBJ2-7, the complete variable domain reads DVKVTQSSRYLVKRTGEKVFLECVQDMDHENMFWYRQDPGLGLRLIYFSYDVKMKEKGDIPEGYSVSREKKERFSLILESASTNQTSMYLCASTPSPPRGNEQYFGPGTRLTVT.

This clonotype was counted only a few times. The chain couples TRBV18 to TRBJ1-2; D is unresolved. CDR3 length: 13 residues. Looked up from germline, CDR1 is KGHSH and CDR2 is LQKENI. V lost 6 bases, J lost 5 bases, and 13 bases lay in between. The CDR3 region has the DNA TGTGCCAGCTCCGTCGGATGGGAGTATGGCTACACCTTC. As protein: CASSVGWEYGYTF.

This clonotype was picked up a small number of times. The chain carries TRBV7-8 and TRBJ2-7; TRBD2 aligns across 13 bases. The trim removed 5 bases at V and 3 bases at J, leaving 13 bases unmatched. CDR3 size: 18 residues. Germline V gene lookup returns CDR1 SGHVS and CDR2 FQNEAQ. DNA for the CDR3: TGTGCCAGCAGCCCATTCTGGACTAGCGGGAGAACCATCTACGAGCAGTACTTC. This codes for CASSPFWTSGRTIYEQYF.

The sample holds many counts of this clonotype. The chain has TRBV7-9 and TRBJ2-5; D might be TRBD2 (7 bases). V was shortened by 5 bases and J by 4 bases, with 14 bases between the two germline ends. The CDR3 covers 14 residues. The V gene's germline CDR1 is SEHNR and CDR2 FQNEAQ (reference sequence). CDR3 protein: CASSRGGVRETQYF. CDR3 sequence (DNA): TGTGCCAGCAGCCGAGGGGGGGTTCGAGAGACCCAGTACTTC.

This clonotype was picked up many times. The chain recombines TRBV5-1 with TRBJ1-4, with 7 bases fitting TRBD1. V was pared by 4 bases and J by 8 bases, with 11 bases of the junction left unmatched. The CDR3 covers 15 residues. The germline CDR1 and CDR2 sequences are SGHRS and YFSETQ. The CDR3 region is CASSLQQGIEEKLFF. The CDR3 DNA is TGCGCCAGCAGCCTCCAACAGGGGATAGAAGAAAAACTGTTTTTT.